The count of the clone carrying this T cell receptor (beta chain) is one. The CDR3 is 14 residues long. Germline CDR1 and CDR2: KGHDR and SFDVKD. Trimming stripped 3 bases from V and 5 bases from J, with 9 bases between. Measured with immunoSEQ multiplex PCR; TCRdb has only the in-frame clones, and not every one. The sample records around 250,000 clones, 75% to 90% being singletons. The data derive from a study of blood T cell repertoires in COVID-19. On the study more broadly: Spain, Italy and the United States supplied samples that represented acute and convalescent COVID-19. T cells, B-cell-depleted T cells, or PBMCs provided the cDNA or gDNA that served as material.

Cohort assignment relied on participant-reported clinical history. J is TRBJ2-2 and V is TRBV24-1, with D possibly being TRBD1 (5 bases). The source is a woman aged 30 to 39 with acute COVID-19. The sample was PBMCs or T cells enriched from blood (not recorded which). CDR3 bases: TGTGCCACCAGTGATCCAGGGCGAACCGGGGAGCTGTTTTTT. Encoded protein: CATSDPGRTGELFF.